Listed below are T cell receptor beta chains from one sample, sequenced in a study of cytomegalovirus exposure and HLA in healthy donors. The method was immunoSEQ multiplex PCR; TCRdb's version includes in-frame clones alone and lacks a portion of them. Among tens of thousands of clones, 55% to 85% were seen once, and the ten largest hold 9.1%. The sample was PBMCs. The receptor source for this set is a woman aged 45 to 65 in good health and CMV-seronegative. The CDR3 runs from the conserved cysteine through the conserved F or W. Fields, in order: CDR3 protein, CDR3 DNA, D gene, J gene, V gene, clone size. The D gene is left open where the match is weak. The size field is filled for only some rows; it gives once, few, many or a size class.

CDR3aa: CATSGGPHYEQYF; CDR3nt: TGTGCCACCTCGGGGGGGCCACACTACGAGCAGTACTTC; d_gene: TRBD2; j_gene: TRBJ2-7; v_gene: TRBV28; abundance: .
CDR3aa: CASSPGQNTEAFF; CDR3nt: TGTGCCAGCAGCCCCGGACAGAACACTGAAGCTTTCTTT; d_gene: .; j_gene: TRBJ1-1; v_gene: TRBV5-4; abundance: .
CDR3aa: CASSPRTGEETQYF; CDR3nt: TGTGCCAGCTCACCCCGGACAGGGGAAGAGACCCAGTACTTC; d_gene: TRBD1; j_gene: TRBJ2-5; v_gene: TRBV18; abundance: .
CDR3aa: CASSLWTSEWNEQFF; CDR3nt: TGTGCCAGCAGCTTATGGACTAGCGAATGGAATGAGCAGTTCTTC; d_gene: TRBD2; j_gene: TRBJ2-1; v_gene: TRBV7-2; abundance: once
CDR3aa: CASSYDGTNYGYTF; CDR3nt: TGTGCCAGCAGTTACGACGGGACTAACTATGGCTACACCTTC; d_gene: .; j_gene: TRBJ1-2; v_gene: TRBV27; abundance: .
CDR3aa: CATIRDRGETQYF; CDR3nt: TGCGCCACCATCCGGGACAGGGGAGAGACCCAGTACTTC; d_gene: TRBD1; j_gene: TRBJ2-5; v_gene: TRBV10-2; abundance: once
CDR3aa: CASSRPQGNEQFF; CDR3nt: TGTGCCAGCTCACGACCACAGGGCAATGAGCAGTTCTTC; d_gene: .; j_gene: TRBJ2-1; v_gene: TRBV18; abundance: .
CDR3aa: CASSSGNGYTF; CDR3nt: TGTGCCAGCAGTTCAGGGAATGGCTACACCTTC; d_gene: .; j_gene: TRBJ1-2; v_gene: TRBV6-5; abundance: .
CDR3aa: CASSAFYEQYF; CDR3nt: TGTGCCAGCAGTGCCTTCTACGAGCAGTACTTC; d_gene: .; j_gene: TRBJ2-7; v_gene: TRBV6-1; abundance: .
CDR3aa: CASSMDRMNEKLFF; CDR3nt: TGTGCCAGCAGTATGGACAGGATGAATGAAAAACTGTTTTTT; d_gene: TRBD1; j_gene: TRBJ1-4; v_gene: TRBV6-1; abundance: few
CDR3aa: CSASDLYNEQFF; CDR3nt: TGCAGCGCTTCGGACTTATACAATGAGCAGTTCTTC; d_gene: .; j_gene: TRBJ2-1; v_gene: TRBV29-1; abundance: once
CDR3aa: CASSLQGNSPLHF; CDR3nt: TGTGCCAGCAGCCTCCAGGGGAATTCACCCCTCCACTTT; d_gene: .; j_gene: TRBJ1-6; v_gene: TRBV9; abundance: .
CDR3aa: CASSPLGGPNTGELFF; CDR3nt: TGTGCCAGCTCCCCACTGGGGGGTCCGAACACCGGGGAGCTGTTTTTT; d_gene: .; j_gene: TRBJ2-2; v_gene: TRBV7-9; abundance: .
CDR3aa: CAYEDYNEQFF; CDR3nt: TGTGCCTACGAGGACTACAATGAGCAGTTCTTC; d_gene: .; j_gene: TRBJ2-1; v_gene: TRBV30; abundance: once
CDR3aa: CASSRRLGEDTQYF; CDR3nt: TGTGCCAGCAGTCGCAGGCTGGGCGAAGATACGCAGTATTTT; d_gene: .; j_gene: TRBJ2-3; v_gene: TRBV27; abundance: .
CDR3aa: CASSPRRGGTDTQYF; CDR3nt: TGTGCCAGCAGCCCTCGGAGGGGGGGGACAGATACGCAGTATTTT; d_gene: .; j_gene: TRBJ2-3; v_gene: TRBV4-2; abundance: .
CDR3aa: CASSQVGQGEMAPLHF; CDR3nt: TGTGCCAGCAGCCAAGTGGGACAGGGGGAAATGGCGCCCCTCCACTTT; d_gene: TRBD1; j_gene: TRBJ1-6; v_gene: TRBV4-2; abundance: .
CDR3aa: CASSLTGQLNEQYF; CDR3nt: TGCGCCAGCAGCTTGACGGGACAGCTTAACGAGCAGTACTTC; d_gene: TRBD1; j_gene: TRBJ2-7; v_gene: TRBV5-1; abundance: .
CDR3aa: CASSLVPGPTARDTQYF; CDR3nt: TGCGCCAGCAGCTTGGTTCCGGGTCCAACTGCTCGAGATACGCAGTATTTT; d_gene: .; j_gene: TRBJ2-3; v_gene: TRBV5-1; abundance: .
CDR3aa: CASSKEMTGEGRPDTDTQYF; CDR3nt: TGTGCCAGCAGCAAAGAGATGACAGGTGAGGGAAGGCCCGACACAGATACGCAGTATTTT; d_gene: .; j_gene: TRBJ2-3; v_gene: TRBV21-1; abundance: .
CDR3aa: CASSETDTEAFF; CDR3nt: TGTGCCAGCTCAGAGACAGACACTGAAGCTTTCTTT; d_gene: .; j_gene: TRBJ1-1; v_gene: TRBV18; abundance: .
CDR3aa: CASSERTGSSYEQYF; CDR3nt: TGTGCCAGTAGTGAAAGGACTGGGAGCTCCTACGAGCAGTACTTC; d_gene: .; j_gene: TRBJ2-7; v_gene: TRBV19; abundance: .
CDR3aa: CAWVAGYPNNEQFF; CDR3nt: TGTGCCTGGGTAGCGGGCTACCCCAACAATGAGCAGTTCTTC; d_gene: TRBD2; j_gene: TRBJ2-1; v_gene: TRBV30; abundance: once
CDR3aa: CASTLEAEEKLFF; CDR3nt: TGTGCCAGCACCTTGGAGGCCGAGGAAAAACTGTTTTTT; d_gene: .; j_gene: TRBJ1-4; v_gene: TRBV7-9; abundance: .
CDR3aa: CASSLGGGRSGANVLTF; CDR3nt: TGTGCCAGCAGCTTAGGTGGTGGGAGGTCTGGGGCCAACGTCCTGACTTTC; d_gene: .; j_gene: TRBJ2-6; v_gene: TRBV7-9; abundance: few
CDR3aa: CASSFTLGTGWEKLFF; CDR3nt: TGTGCCAGCAGCTTCACCCTCGGGACAGGGTGGGAAAAACTGTTTTTT; d_gene: TRBD1; j_gene: TRBJ1-4; v_gene: TRBV11-2; abundance: .
CDR3aa: CASLPRGGWEGYTF; CDR3nt: TGTGCCAGCCTACCAAGGGGGGGGTGGGAAGGCTACACCTTC; d_gene: .; j_gene: TRBJ1-2; v_gene: TRBV28; abundance: .
CDR3aa: CSVTGTDPNQPQHF; CDR3nt: TGCAGCGTCACAGGGACAGATCCTAATCAGCCCCAGCATTTT; d_gene: TRBD1; j_gene: TRBJ1-5; v_gene: TRBV29-1; abundance: .
CDR3aa: CASSTYGQPQHF; CDR3nt: TGTGCCAGTAGTACATACGGGCAGCCCCAGCATTTT; d_gene: .; j_gene: TRBJ1-5; v_gene: TRBV19; abundance: once